This T cell receptor (beta chain) was sequenced in a study of blood T cell repertoires in COVID-19. For the study at large: Sources were T cells, B-cell-depleted T cells, or PBMCs; the material itself was cDNA or gDNA.

There are 16 residues in the CDR3. The ends were cut back, 0 bases at V and 1 base at J, with 12 bases in the middle. Germline lookup yields CDR1 SGHDN and CDR2 FVKESK. Original processing methods: How many nucleated cells were present was estimated from reference gene primer amplification. TCRdb keeps only in-frame clones here, not all; method: immunoSEQ multiplex PCR. D and trimming were read from the DNA, whereas the V and J calls and clone size are those reported in that table. Here the sample spans approximately 70,000 clones, around 93% being singletons. Sequenced sample: peripheral blood. The chain combines TRBV14 with TRBJ1-1, with D perhaps TRBD1 (6 bases). This TCR was sampled from a woman aged 55-70 years with active COVID-19. CDR3 coding DNA: TGTGCCAGCAGCCAAGAAGTGAACAGGGCGAACACTGAAGCTTTCTTT. This translates into CASSQEVNRANTEAFF. The full variable domain, rest sourced from reference TRBV14 and TRBJ1-1, is EAGVTQFPSHSVIEKGQTVTLRCDPISGHDNLYWYRRVMGKEIKFLLHFVKESKQDESGMPNNRFLAERTGGTYSTLKVQPAELEDSGVYFCASSQEVNRANTEAFFGQGTRLTVV.